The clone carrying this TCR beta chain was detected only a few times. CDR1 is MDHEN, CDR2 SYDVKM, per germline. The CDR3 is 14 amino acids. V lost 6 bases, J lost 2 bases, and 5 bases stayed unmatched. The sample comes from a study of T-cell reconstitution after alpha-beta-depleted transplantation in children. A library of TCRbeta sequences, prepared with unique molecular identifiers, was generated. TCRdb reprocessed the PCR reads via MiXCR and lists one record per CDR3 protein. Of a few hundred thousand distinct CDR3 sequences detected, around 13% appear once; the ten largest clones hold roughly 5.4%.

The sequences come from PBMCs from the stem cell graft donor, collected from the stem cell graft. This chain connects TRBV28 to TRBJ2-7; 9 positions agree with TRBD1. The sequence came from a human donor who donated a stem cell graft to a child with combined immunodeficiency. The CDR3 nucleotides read TGTGCCAGCAGAAAGGGACAGGGAGCCTACGAGCAGTACTTC. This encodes CASRKGQGAYEQYF.